Following are 10 T cell receptor beta chains from one sample sequenced in a study of regulatory T cells. Study-level findings and limits: In CD3G-deficient patients, conventional CD4+ T cells were enriched for hydrophobic CDR3 residues at positions 6 and 7.

Amplification used 52 TRBV primers and 13 TRBJ primers. Data came from immunoSEQ multiplex PCR; TCRdb stores just in-frame clones and leaves some out. The sample yields about 30,000 clones, approximately 90% seen once. These receptors lack a known antigen. The sequenced sample was conventional CD4+ T cells sorted from blood. These TCRs come from a person aged 18-35 years with CD3G deficiency.

The rearrangement joins TRBV28 to TRBJ2-7; D uncertain. The germline CDR1 and CDR2 sequences are MDHEN and SYDVKM. This CDR3 is built from 15 residues. V was trimmed by 0 bases and J by 4 bases, leaving 13 bases between them. This CDR3 reads CASSLWAAPSYEQYF. In DNA, the CDR3 is TGTGCCAGCAGTTTATGGGCGGCCCCGAGTTACGAGCAGTACTTC. The whole variable domain, remainder taken from reference TRBV28 and TRBJ2-7, is DVKVTQSSRYLVKRTGEKVFLECVQDMDHENMFWYRQDPGLGLRLIYFSYDVKMKEKGDIPEGYSVSREKKERFSLILESASTNQTSMYLCASSLWAAPSYEQYFGPGTRLTVT.

This chain uses TRBV7-9 with TRBJ2-1; 7 nucleotides match TRBD1. CDR3 length: 17 residues. Germline V gene lookup returns CDR1 SEHNR and CDR2 FQNEAQ (reference sequence). V trimming: 2 bases; J trimming: 5 bases; junction bases outside the gene matches: 12. Written as DNA, the CDR3 is TGTGCCAGCAGCTTATCCTTCTCCGGGACAGATAACAATGAGCAGTTCTTC. Translated, it gives CASSLSFSGTDNNEQFF.

This chain uses TRBV5-1 with TRBJ2-5; 11 bases match TRBD1. Trimming at V came to 3 bases and at J to 4 bases, leaving 5 bases not matched to a gene. The CDR3 sequence is 15 residues long. Germline CDR1 and CDR2: SGHRS and YFSETQ. The CDR3 sequence is CASSSGTGGGETQYF. The DNA for the CDR3 is TGCGCCAGCAGCTCCGGGACAGGGGGTGGAGAGACCCAGTACTTC. The whole variable domain, remainder taken from reference TRBV5-1 and TRBJ2-5, is KAGVTQTPRYLIKTRGQQVTLSCSPISGHRSVSWYQQTPGQGLQFLFEYFSETQRNKGNFPGRFSGRQFSNSRSEMNVSTLELGDSALYLCASSSGTGGGETQYFGPGTRLLVL.

The V gene is TRBV2, the J gene TRBJ1-5; 9 bases align to TRBD1. The germline V gene has CDR1 SNHLY and CDR2 FYNNEI. The CDR3 consists of 13 residues. The J segment lost 4 bases and the V segment lost 6 bases, leaving 1 base of the junction unmatched. The CDR3 coding sequence is TGTGCCAGCAGGGGACAGGGTAATCAGCCCCAGCATTTT. Its protein product is CASRGQGNQPQHF.

This rearrangement joins TRBV11-2 to TRBJ2-3; TRBD2 matches 13 bases. The V gene's germline CDR1 is SGHAT and CDR2 FQNNGV. With 7 bases clipped from V and 6 bases from J, the junction kept 19 bases outside the gene matches. The length of the CDR3 is 19 residues. DNA of the CDR3: TGTGCCAGCAACCCGACAGGGGAGAGGACTAGCGGGGGCCAGGATACGCAGTATTTT. Translating gives CASNPTGERTSGGQDTQYF.

The chain links TRBV28 to TRBJ2-1, with D possibly being TRBD2 (5 bases). The V end was cut by 2 bases, the J end by 7 bases, with 12 bases between. The CDR3 extends over 14 amino acids. The V gene's germline CDR1 is MDHEN and CDR2 SYDVKM. The CDR3 region has the DNA TGTGCCAGCAGTTTAGTGGGAGTGGGGAATGAGCAGTTCTTC. Translated, it gives CASSLVGVGNEQFF. Based on the CDR3 plus reference TRBV28 and TRBJ2-1, the full variable domain is DVKVTQSSRYLVKRTGEKVFLECVQDMDHENMFWYRQDPGLGLRLIYFSYDVKMKEKGDIPEGYSVSREKKERFSLILESASTNQTSMYLCASSLVGVGNEQFFGPGTRLTVL.

This clone appeared once. The chain employs TRBV28 and TRBJ2-3, with 12 bases lining up with TRBD2. CDR1 and CDR2 (germline): MDHEN, SYDVKM. Trimming removed 3 bases from V and 6 bases from J; junction bases left unmatched: 4. The CDR3 is 15 amino acids. The CDR3 spells CASSFGLAGTDTQYF. The CDR3 DNA reads TGTGCCAGCAGTTTTGGACTAGCGGGAACGGATACGCAGTATTTT.

The rearrangement uses TRBV14 and TRBJ2-7, with 7 positions matching TRBD1. V was pared by 4 bases and J by 5 bases, with 14 bases of the junction left unmatched. The CDR3 contains 16 residues. Germline lookup yields CDR1 SGHDN and CDR2 FVKESK. The CDR3 nucleotides read TGTGCCAGCAGCCGGCTAGTCGGGACAGTCCCCAACGAGCAGTACTTC. It translates to CASSRLVGTVPNEQYF.

The genes are TRBV28 and TRBJ2-2; D may be TRBD2 (7 bases). The CDR3 is made up of 16 amino acids. V shed 7 bases and J shed 0 bases, with 15 bases lying between them. Germline V gene data show CDR1 as MDHEN and CDR2 as SYDVKM. The CDR3 spells CASKRGRAANTGELFF. CDR3 DNA sequence: TGTGCCAGCAAGAGGGGGAGGGCCGCGAACACCGGGGAGCTGTTTTTT.

J is TRBJ1-4 and V is TRBV6-1, with D possibly being TRBD1 (5 bases). Trimming removed 6 bases at V and 9 bases at J, with 14 bases between. Germline loops: CDR1 MNHNS, CDR2 SASEGT. The CDR3 contains 13 residues. The CDR3 here is CASREGLGKKLFF. CDR3 DNA: TGTGCCAGCAGAGAGGGACTGGGCAAAAAACTGTTTTTT.